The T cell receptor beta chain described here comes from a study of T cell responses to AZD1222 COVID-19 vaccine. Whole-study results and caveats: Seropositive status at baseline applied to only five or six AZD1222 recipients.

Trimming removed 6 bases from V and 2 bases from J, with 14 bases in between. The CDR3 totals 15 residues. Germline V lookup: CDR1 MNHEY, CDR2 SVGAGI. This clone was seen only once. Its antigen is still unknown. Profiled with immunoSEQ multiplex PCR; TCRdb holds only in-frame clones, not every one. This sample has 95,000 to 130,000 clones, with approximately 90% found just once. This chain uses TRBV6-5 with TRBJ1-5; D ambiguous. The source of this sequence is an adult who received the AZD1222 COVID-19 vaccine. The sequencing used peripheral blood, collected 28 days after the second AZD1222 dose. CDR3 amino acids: CASRVTEAGNQPQHF. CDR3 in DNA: TGTGCCAGCAGGGTTACAGAAGCCGGCAATCAGCCCCAGCATTTT.